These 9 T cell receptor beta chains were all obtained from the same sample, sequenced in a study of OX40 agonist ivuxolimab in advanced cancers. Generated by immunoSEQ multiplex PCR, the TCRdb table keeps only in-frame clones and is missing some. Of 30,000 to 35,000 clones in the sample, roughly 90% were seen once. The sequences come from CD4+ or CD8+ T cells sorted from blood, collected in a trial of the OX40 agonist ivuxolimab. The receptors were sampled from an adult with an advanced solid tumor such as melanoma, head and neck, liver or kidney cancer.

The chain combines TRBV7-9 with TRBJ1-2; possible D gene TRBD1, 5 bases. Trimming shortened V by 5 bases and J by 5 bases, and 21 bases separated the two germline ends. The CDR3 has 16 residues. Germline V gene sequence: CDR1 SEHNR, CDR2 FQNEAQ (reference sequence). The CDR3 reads CASSPDRLSLFYGYTF. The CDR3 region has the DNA TGTGCCAGCAGCCCAGACAGACTATCCCTTTTTTATGGCTACACCTTC. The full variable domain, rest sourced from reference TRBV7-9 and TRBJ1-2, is DTGVSQNPRHKITKRGQNVTFRCDPISEHNRLYWYRQTLGQGPEFLTYFQNEAQLEKSRLLSDRFSAERPKGSFSTLEIQRTEQGDSAMYLCASSPDRLSLFYGYTFGSGTRLTVV.

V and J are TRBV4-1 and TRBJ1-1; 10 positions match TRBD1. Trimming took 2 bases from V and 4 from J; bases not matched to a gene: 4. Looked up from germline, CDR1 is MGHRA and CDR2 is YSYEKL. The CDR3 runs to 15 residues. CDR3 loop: CASSQTGQGPTEAFF. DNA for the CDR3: TGCGCCAGCAGCCAAACGGGACAGGGGCCCACTGAAGCTTTCTTT.

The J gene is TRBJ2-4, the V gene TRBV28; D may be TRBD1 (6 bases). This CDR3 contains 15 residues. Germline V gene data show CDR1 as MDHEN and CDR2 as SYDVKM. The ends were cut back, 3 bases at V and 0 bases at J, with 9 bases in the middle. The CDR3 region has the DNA TGTGCCAGCAGTTTTAGGGGGTTAGCCAAAAACATTCAGTACTTC. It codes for CASSFRGLAKNIQYF. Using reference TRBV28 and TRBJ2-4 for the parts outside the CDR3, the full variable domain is DVKVTQSSRYLVKRTGEKVFLECVQDMDHENMFWYRQDPGLGLRLIYFSYDVKMKEKGDIPEGYSVSREKKERFSLILESASTNQTSMYLCASSFRGLAKNIQYFGAGTRLSVL.

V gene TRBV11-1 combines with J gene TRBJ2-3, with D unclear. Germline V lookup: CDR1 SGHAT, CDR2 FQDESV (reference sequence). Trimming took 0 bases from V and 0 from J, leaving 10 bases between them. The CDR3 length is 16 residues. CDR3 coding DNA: TGTGCCAGCAGCTTAGCGTCTGACTCTAGCACAGATACGCAGTATTTT. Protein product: CASSLASDSSTDTQYF.

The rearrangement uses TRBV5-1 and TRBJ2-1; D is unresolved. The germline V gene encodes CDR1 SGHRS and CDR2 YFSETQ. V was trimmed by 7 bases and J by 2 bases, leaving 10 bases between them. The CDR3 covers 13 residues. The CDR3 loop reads CASAGGTYNEQFF. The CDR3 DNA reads TGCGCCAGCGCCGGCGGAACCTACAATGAGCAGTTCTTC.

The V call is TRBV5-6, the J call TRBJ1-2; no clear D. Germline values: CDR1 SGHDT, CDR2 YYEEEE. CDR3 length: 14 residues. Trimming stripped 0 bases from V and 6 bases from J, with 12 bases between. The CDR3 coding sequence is TGTGCCAGCAGCTTGGCGGTGGGTGGGGATGGCTACACCTTC. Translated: CASSLAVGGDGYTF.

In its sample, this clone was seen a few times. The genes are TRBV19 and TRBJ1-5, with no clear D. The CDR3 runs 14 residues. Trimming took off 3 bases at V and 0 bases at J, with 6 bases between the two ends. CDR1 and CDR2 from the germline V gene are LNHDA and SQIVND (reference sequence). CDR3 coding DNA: TGTGCCAGTAGTATTGGGGATAGCAATCAGCCCCAGCATTTT. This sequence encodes CASSIGDSNQPQHF.

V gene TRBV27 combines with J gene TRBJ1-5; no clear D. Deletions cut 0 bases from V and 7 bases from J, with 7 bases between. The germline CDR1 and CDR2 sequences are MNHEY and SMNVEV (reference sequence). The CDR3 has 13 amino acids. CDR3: CASSLSGRQPQHF. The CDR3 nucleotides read TGTGCCAGCAGTTTATCCGGGAGACAGCCCCAGCATTTT.

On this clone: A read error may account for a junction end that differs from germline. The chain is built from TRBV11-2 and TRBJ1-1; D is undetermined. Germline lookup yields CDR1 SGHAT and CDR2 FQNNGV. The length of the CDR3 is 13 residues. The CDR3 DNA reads TGCGCCAGCAGCCCGGACGGAAACACTGAAGCTTTCTTT. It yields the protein CASSPDGNTEAFF.